This TCR beta chain came from a study of regulatory T cells in long-lasting Graves disease (dated by TCRdb to about 2021). With respect to the entire study: Newly diagnosed Graves' disease patients had taken antithyroid drugs for less than 3 months. A total of around 33 samples were covered by TCR sequencing, comprising approximately 13 persistent and roughly 20 newly diagnosed Graves' disease patients. Patients with persistent Graves' disease were compared with patients with newly diagnosed Graves' disease using TCR sequencing and RNA sequencing of peripheral blood. The study was registered as a clinical trial and conducted in China. On the study overall, not on this receptor specifically: The study examined only peripheral blood because the primary lesion, thyroid tissue, could not be accessed. The authors noted that the small sample size was a limitation that may lower accuracy. Preferential use of TRBV28, TRBJ1-2 and TRBJ2-5 was observed in persistent disease, whereas TRBV20-1 and TRBJ2-1 were favored in newly diagnosed disease. Sequencing and analysis were limited to the TCR beta chain. Compared with newly diagnosed patients, patients with persistent Graves' disease had lower TCR Shannon entropy and fewer highly expanded clones, which suggests clonal expansion. Persistent patients shared more public clonotypes among themselves (fewer than 3,000) than newly diagnosed patients did (over 950).

Receptors were amplified or captured by multiplex PCR. Sequencing was performed on an Illumina HiSeq 4000. TCR beta libraries were built with iRepertoire HTBI primers and Arm-PCR amplification of CDR3 regions. Before sequencing, the PCR products underwent gel purification. On the authors' methods: Across samples, 60 to 80 TRBV and 14 TRBJ segments were identified and used for gene usage analysis of CDR3 amino acid clonotypes. COPE and FqMerger were used to merge filtered high-quality paired reads into contigs. BLAST was used to align contigs to IMGT TRBV, TRBD and TRBJ reference genes, and CDR3 was defined according to IMGT. Clonotypes above 0.1% frequency were classified as highly expanded clones. Repertoire diversity was measured by Shannon entropy, and V-J evenness by the Gini coefficient. Public clonotypes were defined as clonotypes shared by more than one individual. TCRdb reprocessing: public reads trimmed at Q25 with fastp, clones called with MiXCR, in-frame beta chains kept. Under each unique CDR3 protein, matching rows form one entry showing the most common genes and DNA. The V and J calls were determined by TCRdb, not by the authors. This sample comprises about 440,000 distinct CDR3 sequences, under 15% of them detected only once. The top ten clones comprise approximately 15% of the sample.

The time point label corresponds to: newly diagnosed GD, antithyroid drugs for less than 3 months. For both TCR sequencing and RNA sequencing, RNA was extracted from PBMCs using TRIzol. Graves' disease was diagnosed according to American Thyroid Association guidelines. The patients came from an endocrinology department in Xi'an, China. Each patient gave 8.5 to 9.5 milliliters of peripheral blood, collected in an EDTA anticoagulant tube. PBMCs were isolated by Ficoll Paque Plus density gradient separation without further T cell sorting. An Agilent 2100 Bioanalyzer and agarose gel were used to check RNA quality, while a NanoDrop 2000 measured RNA concentration. CDR1 and CDR2 (SNHLY, FYNNEI) derive from the germline V gene. Compared with germline, V lacks 3 bases and J lacks 10 bases; bases without a gene match: 12. CDR3 length: 15 amino acids, cysteine to phenylalanine. Solely the CDR3 DNA is kept, with 45 bases framed from the first base.

On this clonotype itself: Its antigen is still unknown. Since a much larger clone is just one base distant, this may be a read error.

This sample also belongs to another study, concerning T cells in Graves' hyperthyroidism and ophthalmopathy. That second report states: Stable Graves' hyperthyroidism was defined as no progression to ophthalmopathy during 18 months of follow-up. The hyperthyroidism patients were between 18 and 65 years old and newly diagnosed, with a disease duration of less than 2 months. Any patient with an uncontrolled infection, another autoimmune disease, pregnancy or lactation was excluded. Diagnoses were established on the basis of clinical symptoms, serum thyroxine and TRAb, thyroid ultrasound, and orbital computed tomography. For the first round of RT-PCR on the TCR CDR3, the HTBI primer set was used together with the Qiagen OneStep RT-PCR kit. Blood samples also contained most of the expanded thyroid clonotypes (frequency above 0.001), which suggests that blood repertoires may reflect thyroid immune responses. In cross-validation, a model built on a 13 V-J signature told ophthalmopathy apart from stable hyperthyroidism with 87.88% sensitivity and about 81% specificity, and in testing the same model reached 80%/75%. In validation, the model predicted progression to ophthalmopathy with approximately 70% sensitivity and 72.22% specificity, a median of about 6 months before onset. TCR V-J signatures able to tell the groups apart were searched for in a discovery cohort of 90 to 100 patients, of whom 43 had Graves' ophthalmopathy and 55 to 65 had stable Graves' hyperthyroidism. An independent validation cohort of under 20 hyperthyroidism patients and about 15 patients who later progressed to ophthalmopathy tested prospective prediction of ophthalmopathy. The roughly 100 discovery patients were randomly divided into training and test sets at a 7:3 ratio. In addition, the study compared T-cell repertoires in thyroid tissue and in blood from five or six Graves' hyperthyroidism patients. Following sampling, methimazole starting at 30 mg daily was given to hyperthyroidism patients, and high-dose intravenous methylprednisolone was given to ophthalmopathy patients. A second multiplex PCR round built the libraries, followed by size selection and purification. Paired-end sequencing of the libraries was performed with 100 bp reads on an Illumina HiSeq2000. SOAPnuke was used to process the raw data, throwing out any read that contained adapters or uncalled bases, had a mean Phred below 15, or lacked an exact constant-primer or identifier match. High-quality paired reads were merged with COPE v1.2.5, and unique nucleotide sequences were defined as clonotypes. Clonotypes were aligned to IMGT TRBV, TRBD and TRBJ reference segments using MiTCR v1.1. The analysis included only V-J combinations with a frequency above 0.0001, which together covered 99% to 99.2% of the repertoires. The TCS score was defined as F50 (clonal expansion) divided by E x V (chaos), with BLOSUM62-based TCRdist calculated between CDR3 peptides within each V-J. Welch's t-statistics and random forest reduced roughly 540 V-J features to about 12, which were used in a naive Bayes classifier (R e1071). Sample size was not statistically predetermined, and investigators were not blinded to group allocation. TCR Vbeta CDR3 sequencing of 135 peripheral blood samples (roughly 41 ophthalmopathy, approximately 80 hyperthyroidism and roughly 17 progressor patients) is reported in the paper.

This TCR was sampled from a woman in her 30s with Graves disease. Donor details come from another sample of the same person, matched by shared clones. The chain links TRBV2 with TRBJ2-1; TRBD2 fits 7 bases in the junction. Sample: peripheral blood mononuclear cells (PBMCs), taken at new diagnosis, from a patient treated with antithyroid drugs. The CDR3: CASSEVIGGSYEQFF. The sequenced DNA: TGTGCCAGCAGTGAGGTAATCGGCGGGAGCTACGAGCAGTTCTTC.